The T cell receptor beta chain under discussion was sequenced for a study of siplizumab effects on memory and regulatory T cells. Study outcomes and limitations: Alloreactive sequences tracing back to unstimulated CD4+ memory cells were significantly reduced by siplizumab. Naive T cells looked more diverse than memory cells, and they looked like major contributors to the alloresponse. Tregs proliferating in siplizumab cultures lacked confirmation of their suppressive function.

TCRdb's copy holds only in-frame clones and misses some; the assay was immunoSEQ multiplex PCR. Of fewer than 85,000 clones detected, around 95% appear once; the ten largest clones hold about 18%. As for this clone: Its antigen remains unknown.

CDR3 length equals 15 residues. V lost 6 bases and J lost 3; bases outside the gene matches: 5. CDR1 and CDR2 from the germline V gene are MNHEY and SMNVEV (reference sequence). This chain joins TRBV27 and TRBJ2-3; 11 bases fit TRBD2. This clonotype was sampled from a human donor in good health. The sequencing input was CD8+ T cells sorted from blood. The CDR3 here is CASSLTSGRTDTQYF. CDR3 DNA sequence: TGTGCCAGCAGCCTCACTAGCGGGAGAACAGATACGCAGTATTTT.